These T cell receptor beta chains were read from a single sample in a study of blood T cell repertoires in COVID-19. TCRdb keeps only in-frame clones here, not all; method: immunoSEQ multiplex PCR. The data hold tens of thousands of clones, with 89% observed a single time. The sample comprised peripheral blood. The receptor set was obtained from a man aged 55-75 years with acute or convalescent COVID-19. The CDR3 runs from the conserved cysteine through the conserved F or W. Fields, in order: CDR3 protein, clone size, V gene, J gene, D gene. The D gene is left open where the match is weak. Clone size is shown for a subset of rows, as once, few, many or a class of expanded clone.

CDR3 protein: CASSRFGGYEQYF; clone size: -; V gene: TRBV7-9; J gene: TRBJ2-7; D gene: TRBD2
CDR3 protein: CASSEGGTGRTYEQYF; clone size: -; V gene: TRBV2; J gene: TRBJ2-7; D gene: TRBD1
CDR3 protein: CATSAPQETQYF; clone size: -; V gene: TRBV24-1; J gene: TRBJ2-5; D gene: -
CDR3 protein: CASSGGATNEKLFF; clone size: -; V gene: TRBV6-6; J gene: TRBJ1-4; D gene: -
CDR3 protein: CASIELGGASNQPQHF; clone size: once; V gene: TRBV19; J gene: TRBJ1-5; D gene: -
CDR3 protein: CASSLVEGFHYEQYF; clone size: -; V gene: TRBV7-9; J gene: TRBJ2-7; D gene: -
CDR3 protein: CASSLYFYEQYF; clone size: -; V gene: TRBV6-5; J gene: TRBJ2-7; D gene: -
CDR3 protein: CASSPTGGTEAFF; clone size: -; V gene: TRBV6-6; J gene: TRBJ1-1; D gene: -
CDR3 protein: CASSFGTGGTYEQYF; clone size: -; V gene: TRBV5-5; J gene: TRBJ2-7; D gene: TRBD1
CDR3 protein: CASSLAPTGNYNEQFF; clone size: -; V gene: TRBV5-1; J gene: TRBJ2-1; D gene: TRBD1
CDR3 protein: CASSLSSRANTGELFF; clone size: -; V gene: TRBV5-1; J gene: TRBJ2-2; D gene: -
CDR3 protein: CAITHIGANVLTF; clone size: -; V gene: TRBV10-3; J gene: TRBJ2-6; D gene: -
CDR3 protein: CASSQDITGGSYQPQHF; clone size: -; V gene: TRBV4-1; J gene: TRBJ1-5; D gene: TRBD1
CDR3 protein: CASSPGGDPGGELFF; clone size: -; V gene: TRBV7-2; J gene: TRBJ2-2; D gene: -
CDR3 protein: CSVEGIVNGYTF; clone size: -; V gene: TRBV29-1; J gene: TRBJ1-2; D gene: -
CDR3 protein: CASSPGDTADTQYF; clone size: -; V gene: TRBV7-9; J gene: TRBJ2-3; D gene: -
CDR3 protein: CATSDPLTASNEQFF; clone size: -; V gene: TRBV24-1; J gene: TRBJ2-1; D gene: -
CDR3 protein: CASSGGGQRLFGYTF; clone size: -; V gene: TRBV9; J gene: TRBJ1-2; D gene: -
CDR3 protein: CASSLKAGGYTEAFF; clone size: -; V gene: TRBV7-6; J gene: TRBJ1-1; D gene: TRBD1
CDR3 protein: CASSVRYRGPEAFF; clone size: -; V gene: TRBV5-1; J gene: TRBJ1-1; D gene: -
CDR3 protein: CASSHPPPGDTEAFF; clone size: -; V gene: TRBV4-1; J gene: TRBJ1-1; D gene: -
CDR3 protein: CASSFWRTGQIYSTDTQYF; clone size: -; V gene: TRBV13; J gene: TRBJ2-3; D gene: TRBD1
CDR3 protein: CASSATGTSSYEQYF; clone size: -; V gene: TRBV5-5; J gene: TRBJ2-7; D gene: -
CDR3 protein: CASSLTHLRGRGVYEQYF; clone size: -; V gene: TRBV11-2; J gene: TRBJ2-7; D gene: -
CDR3 protein: CASSQHRDSNEQFF; clone size: few; V gene: TRBV4-1; J gene: TRBJ2-1; D gene: -
CDR3 protein: CASSLATRVGTEAFF; clone size: few; V gene: TRBV5-8; J gene: TRBJ1-1; D gene: -
CDR3 protein: CASSLARGDNSPLHF; clone size: -; V gene: TRBV5-1; J gene: TRBJ1-6; D gene: TRBD1
CDR3 protein: CASSIGLITGELFF; clone size: -; V gene: TRBV27; J gene: TRBJ2-2; D gene: -
CDR3 protein: CASSGQGYQETQYF; clone size: -; V gene: TRBV11-2; J gene: TRBJ2-5; D gene: -
CDR3 protein: CASSASPDTEAFF; clone size: once; V gene: TRBV6-4; J gene: TRBJ1-1; D gene: -
CDR3 protein: CASSPTGTAATIYF; clone size: once; V gene: TRBV2; J gene: TRBJ1-3; D gene: TRBD1
CDR3 protein: CSVGDIRGETQYF; clone size: -; V gene: TRBV29-1; J gene: TRBJ2-5; D gene: -
CDR3 protein: CASSVLAGGPNEQFF; clone size: -; V gene: TRBV6-4; J gene: TRBJ2-1; D gene: TRBD2
CDR3 protein: CASSLVLGTGYGYTF; clone size: once; V gene: TRBV7-9; J gene: TRBJ1-2; D gene: TRBD1
CDR3 protein: CASSATSGGTDTQYF; clone size: few; V gene: TRBV7-9; J gene: TRBJ2-3; D gene: TRBD2